This paragraph reports one T cell receptor beta chain. No antigen is known for it. No clone much larger than this one lies a single base away; base qualities are absent. TCRbeta CDR3 regions were amplified from genomic DNA using the immunoSEQ Assay, a bias-controlled multiplex PCR. As for the authors' bioinformatics: Nucleated cell counts per sample were estimated from amplification of reference gene primers within the assay. To quantify the absolute abundance of each unique TCRbeta CDR3 rearrangement, sequence reads were collapsed and filtered. For each sample, productive Simpson clonality was calculated as the square root of Simpson's diversity index over productive rearrangements. In TCRdb, the immuneACCESS table is reduced to in-frame sequences with V and J assigned. These tables do not hold every clone; where another copy was compared, an unresolved V gene accounts for under half, and the others remain unexplained. V, J and clone size are taken as reported in that table, and D and trimming were inferred from the DNA itself. This sample comprises under 200,000 clones, about 89% of them detected only once. Jointly, the top ten make up approximately 0.8% of the sample.

Participants in the prospective study were aged roughly 18 to 100 years, lived in 20 to 25 United States geographic areas, and enrolled through a virtual design. Cohort assignment in the prospective study relied on participant-reported clinical history from a screening survey and a study questionnaire. For ImmuneRACE Cohort 3, a participant was defined as recovered based on two consecutive negative NP/OP PCR tests, clearance by a healthcare professional, or resolution of symptoms. In the prospective study, whole blood, serum and a nasopharyngeal or oropharyngeal swab were collected from each participant by mobile phlebotomists. Over a roughly 2-month period, participants in the prospective study had the option of providing additional blood draws and questionnaires. Blood samples from the prospective study were shipped frozen or at room temperature prior to DNA extraction. These data come from a study of blood T cell repertoires in COVID-19 (dated by TCRdb to the early 2020s). Turning to the overall study: Samples from collaborators originated in the United States, Italy and Spain and spanned both the acute and convalescent phases of COVID-19. The sample metadata nearly always contained a de-identified subject ID, COVID-19 status, age in years and sex. Samples came from the ongoing ImmuneRACE study (first 160 participants) plus 1,254 subjects from 6 global collaborators. The material from the prospective study consisted of cDNA or gDNA derived from T cells, B-cell-depleted T cells, or PBMCs. Deeply sampled blood TCRbeta repertoires from subjects exposed to, actively infected with, or recovered from COVID-19 were included in the dataset. HLA class I and class II types, where available, came from metadata supplied by the sample provider rather than from assay-based typing. The repertoires were released in a freely available public database intended as a resource for research on the immune response to SARS-CoV-2. The study at large found these results: Clinical and demographic metadata were provided uncurated, with the amount varying by source and participant.

In the germline V gene (reference sequence), CDR1 corresponds to GTSNPN and CDR2 to SVGIG. Between the V and J ends, shortened by 4 bases and 1 base respectively, the junction contains 13 bases. The CDR3 runs 14 amino acids, cysteine and phenylalanine included. Here the CDR3 DNA is all that survives: 42 bases in frame from base 1. This sequence uses TRBV30 and TRBJ1-1; the D segment cannot be called with confidence. This clonotype was sampled from a woman aged 18-29 years who had recovered from COVID-19. Sequenced sample: PBMCs or T cells enriched from blood (not recorded which). The DNA sequence reads TGTGCCTGGAATCCGATTGGCTGGAACACTGAAGCTTTCTTT. This codes for CAWNPIGWNTEAFF.